Listed below are T cell receptor beta chains from one sample, sequenced in a study of blood T cells in healthy people across ages. TCRdb passed the 5' RACE reads through MiXCR, listing each CDR3 protein once. In the table there are roughly 1 million distinct CDR3 sequences, 20% to 25% of which are singletons. The same data also went into a second study, on T cells of mothers and their children.

The specimen was blood. The receptors shown here come from a girl aged 2 to 10 in good health. Both conserved end residues are part of each CDR3. The D gene is left open where the match is weak. A clone size is listed for some rows: how often the clone was seen (once, few, many), or a class if it is expanded.

v_call: TRBV3-1; j_call: TRBJ1-1; d_call: -; clone_size: -; cdr3_nt: TGTGCCAGCAGCCAAGGTTGGGGAAAGGTGGGAACTGAAGCTTTCTTT; cdr3_aa: CASSQGWGKVGTEAFF
v_call: TRBV20-1; j_call: TRBJ2-7; d_call: -; clone_size: -; cdr3_nt: TGCAGTGCTGGCGGAGTAAGGTACTACGAGCAGTACTTC; cdr3_aa: CSAGGVRYYEQYF
v_call: TRBV24-1; j_call: TRBJ2-3; d_call: TRBD2; clone_size: few; cdr3_nt: TGTGCCACCAGTGATTTGGATGGGGGGGGCACAGATACGCAGTATTTT; cdr3_aa: CATSDLDGGGTDTQYF
v_call: TRBV19; j_call: TRBJ2-2; d_call: TRBD2; clone_size: -; cdr3_nt: TGTGCCAGTAGTATTGTGGGACTAGCGGCCAGGAACACCGGGGAGCTGTTTTTT; cdr3_aa: CASSIVGLAARNTGELFF
v_call: TRBV6-5; j_call: TRBJ2-4; d_call: -; clone_size: -; cdr3_nt: TGTGCCAGCAGCCCCTTACAGGGTGCCAAAAACATTCAGTACTTC; cdr3_aa: CASSPLQGAKNIQYF
v_call: TRBV20-1; j_call: TRBJ2-5; d_call: TRBD2; clone_size: many; cdr3_nt: TGCAGTGCTAGAGAAGCGGGAGGGGGAGAGACCCAGTACTTC; cdr3_aa: CSAREAGGGETQYF
v_call: TRBV28; j_call: TRBJ2-5; d_call: -; clone_size: -; cdr3_nt: TGTGCCAGCAGTTCAATGGACAGTGAAGAGCAGTACTTC; cdr3_aa: CASSSMDSEEQYF
v_call: TRBV11-2; j_call: TRBJ2-1; d_call: TRBD1; clone_size: -; cdr3_nt: TGTGCCAGCAGCTTCACCCAGGGGGCGGGGTACAATGAGCAGTTCTTC; cdr3_aa: CASSFTQGAGYNEQFF
v_call: TRBV9; j_call: TRBJ2-3; d_call: -; clone_size: few; cdr3_nt: TGTGCCAGCAGCGTAGGTCAGTCAGATACGCAGTATTTT; cdr3_aa: CASSVGQSDTQYF
v_call: TRBV20-1; j_call: TRBJ1-1; d_call: -; clone_size: few; cdr3_nt: TGCAGTGCTCTGGGCAGGGTTGGGGTGGCTTTCTTT; cdr3_aa: CSALGRVGVAFF
v_call: TRBV21-1; j_call: TRBJ2-5; d_call: -; clone_size: -; cdr3_nt: TGTGCCAGCAGCAAAGCGACCCAGTACTTC; cdr3_aa: CASSKATQYF
v_call: TRBV20-1; j_call: TRBJ2-5; d_call: TRBD2; clone_size: -; cdr3_nt: TGCAGTGCTAGCCCCTTGAGCGGGAGACAAGAGACCCAGTACTTC; cdr3_aa: CSASPLSGRQETQYF
v_call: TRBV7-2; j_call: TRBJ2-7; d_call: TRBD2; clone_size: -; cdr3_nt: TGTGCCAGCAGCTTAAAGTTCATAGGACTAGCGGGACCCTACGAGCAGTACTTC; cdr3_aa: CASSLKFIGLAGPYEQYF
v_call: TRBV10-3; j_call: TRBJ2-7; d_call: -; clone_size: few; cdr3_nt: TGTGCCATCTCCCGGGACTCCTACGAGCAGTACTTC; cdr3_aa: CAISRDSYEQYF
v_call: TRBV7-8; j_call: TRBJ2-5; d_call: TRBD1; clone_size: few; cdr3_nt: TGTGCCAGCAGCTTACCAGGGGGCGCCGAAGAGACCCAGTACTTC; cdr3_aa: CASSLPGGAEETQYF
v_call: TRBV9; j_call: TRBJ1-5; d_call: -; clone_size: -; cdr3_nt: TGTGCCAGCAGCGTAGCCGCGGGCCCTAGCACAGATACGCAGCATTTT; cdr3_aa: CASSVAAGPSTDTQHF
v_call: TRBV19; j_call: TRBJ2-2; d_call: TRBD2; clone_size: few; cdr3_nt: TGTGCCAGTAGCAGTAGCGGGAGGGCCGGATTGGGGGAGCTGTTTTTT; cdr3_aa: CASSSSGRAGLGELFF
v_call: TRBV2; j_call: TRBJ1-4; d_call: -; clone_size: few; cdr3_nt: TGTGCCAGCACGAGGGGGTACATAGGTGAAAAACTGTTTTTT; cdr3_aa: CASTRGYIGEKLFF
v_call: TRBV5-6; j_call: TRBJ2-3; d_call: -; clone_size: -; cdr3_nt: TGTGCCAGCAGCTCGGGGGTAGATACGCAGTATTTT; cdr3_aa: CASSSGVDTQYF
v_call: TRBV20-1; j_call: TRBJ2-7; d_call: -; clone_size: few; cdr3_nt: TGCAGTGCTAGAGATCCGACCCACTCCTACGAGCAGTACTTC; cdr3_aa: CSARDPTHSYEQYF
v_call: TRBV7-6; j_call: TRBJ2-1; d_call: -; clone_size: few; cdr3_nt: TGTGCCAGCAGCTTAAATCTAGGGTACAATGAGCAGTTCTTC; cdr3_aa: CASSLNLGYNEQFF
v_call: TRBV9; j_call: TRBJ2-5; d_call: -; clone_size: few; cdr3_nt: TGTGCCAGCAGCGTTTCGGGGACCCAGTACTTC; cdr3_aa: CASSVSGTQYF
v_call: TRBV4-3; j_call: TRBJ1-2; d_call: -; clone_size: -; cdr3_nt: TGCGCCAGCAGCCAAGATCTTCGAGGACAGACCTATGGCTACACCTTC; cdr3_aa: CASSQDLRGQTYGYTF
v_call: TRBV4-2; j_call: TRBJ1-5; d_call: -; clone_size: few; cdr3_nt: TGTGCCAGCAGCCAAGATATGTTGAACCAGCCCCAGCATTTT; cdr3_aa: CASSQDMLNQPQHF
v_call: TRBV3-1; j_call: TRBJ1-2; d_call: TRBD1; clone_size: few; cdr3_nt: TGTGCCAGCAGCCAAGGGACAGGGTTTGGCTACACCTTC; cdr3_aa: CASSQGTGFGYTF
v_call: TRBV20-1; j_call: TRBJ1-1; d_call: TRBD1; clone_size: -; cdr3_nt: TGCAGTGCTAGAGATCGATGGAACAGGGGGCTGGTGAACACTGAAGCTTTCTTT; cdr3_aa: CSARDRWNRGLVNTEAFF
v_call: TRBV19; j_call: TRBJ2-1; d_call: TRBD2; clone_size: -; cdr3_nt: TGTGCCAGTAGTATCGGTAGCGGGACGAACTACAATGAGCAGTTCTTC; cdr3_aa: CASSIGSGTNYNEQFF
v_call: TRBV28; j_call: TRBJ2-4; d_call: -; clone_size: few; cdr3_nt: TGTGCCAGCAGTAACTTACTAGCCAAAAACATTCAGTACTTC; cdr3_aa: CASSNLLAKNIQYF
v_call: TRBV5-1; j_call: TRBJ2-1; d_call: -; clone_size: -; cdr3_nt: TGCGCCAGCAACTATGGTTTCCTACTGGTCAATGAGCAGTTCTTC; cdr3_aa: CASNYGFLLVNEQFF
v_call: TRBV24-1; j_call: TRBJ1-4; d_call: -; clone_size: -; cdr3_nt: TGTGCCACCAGTGATGCCGCAACAGGGCTGACTGAAAAACTGTTTTTT; cdr3_aa: CATSDAATGLTEKLFF
v_call: TRBV7-8; j_call: TRBJ1-2; d_call: -; clone_size: -; cdr3_nt: TGTGCCAGCAGCCGAGGAGGTTCGGGACCCTATGGCTACACCTTC; cdr3_aa: CASSRGGSGPYGYTF
v_call: TRBV14; j_call: TRBJ1-6; d_call: -; clone_size: -; cdr3_nt: TGTGCCAGCAGCCAAGTAGGGGTTTCACCCCTCCACTTT; cdr3_aa: CASSQVGVSPLHF
v_call: TRBV11-2; j_call: TRBJ2-5; d_call: TRBD2; clone_size: -; cdr3_nt: TGTGCCAGCAGCTTAGAACTAGCGGAGGCCCAAGAGACCCAGTACTTC; cdr3_aa: CASSLELAEAQETQYF
v_call: TRBV9; j_call: TRBJ2-5; d_call: TRBD2; clone_size: -; cdr3_nt: TGTGCCAGCAGCCCCGGGACTAGCGGAGTTATGGGGGAGACCCAGTACTTC; cdr3_aa: CASSPGTSGVMGETQYF
v_call: TRBV5-1; j_call: TRBJ2-1; d_call: TRBD2; clone_size: few; cdr3_nt: TGCGCCAGCAGCTCGACCCAACTAGCGGGGCAGGCTGAGCAGTTCTTC; cdr3_aa: CASSSTQLAGQAEQFF
v_call: TRBV12-3/TRBV12-4; j_call: TRBJ2-7; d_call: -; clone_size: many; cdr3_nt: TGTGCCAGCAGTCTCACACCGTACGAGCAGTACTTC; cdr3_aa: CASSLTPYEQYF
v_call: TRBV7-2; j_call: TRBJ2-7; d_call: TRBD2; clone_size: -; cdr3_nt: TGTGCCAGCAGCTTAGGTTGGACTAGCGCAACCTACGAGCAGTACTTC; cdr3_aa: CASSLGWTSATYEQYF
v_call: TRBV28; j_call: TRBJ2-7; d_call: TRBD2; clone_size: -; cdr3_nt: TGTGCCAGCAGTGGGACTAGCGGGAGGGCCTCCTACGAGCAGTACTTC; cdr3_aa: CASSGTSGRASYEQYF
v_call: TRBV3-1; j_call: TRBJ2-5; d_call: -; clone_size: -; cdr3_nt: TGTGCCAGCAGCCAAGACTGGACCCAAGAGACCCAGTACTTC; cdr3_aa: CASSQDWTQETQYF
v_call: TRBV12-3/TRBV12-4; j_call: TRBJ1-5; d_call: TRBD1; clone_size: few; cdr3_nt: TGTGCCAGCAGATATGAAGGACAGGAGGATCAGCCCCAGCATTTT; cdr3_aa: CASRYEGQEDQPQHF
v_call: TRBV6-5; j_call: TRBJ2-5; d_call: TRBD2; clone_size: few; cdr3_nt: TGTGCCAGCAGTTACTCGGGGGGGACCCAAGAGACCCAGTACTTC; cdr3_aa: CASSYSGGTQETQYF
v_call: TRBV29-1; j_call: TRBJ1-2; d_call: -; clone_size: -; cdr3_nt: TGCAGCGTTGAAGTACAGGGAGGATCTGGCTACACCTTC; cdr3_aa: CSVEVQGGSGYTF
v_call: TRBV29-1; j_call: TRBJ2-7; d_call: -; clone_size: few; cdr3_nt: TGCAGCGTTGGATGGGGGTCAACCTACGAGCAGTACTTC; cdr3_aa: CSVGWGSTYEQYF
v_call: TRBV4-3; j_call: TRBJ1-1; d_call: TRBD1; clone_size: -; cdr3_nt: TGCGCCAGCAGCCATACGACAGGGCTTGTGAACACTGAAGCTTTCTTT; cdr3_aa: CASSHTTGLVNTEAFF
v_call: TRBV20-1; j_call: TRBJ2-5; d_call: TRBD2; clone_size: few; cdr3_nt: TGCAGTGCTAGCCCCACTAGCGGGAGGGAAGAGACCCAGTACTTC; cdr3_aa: CSASPTSGREETQYF